This T cell receptor (beta chain) was captured by sequencing in a study of T cell responses to AZD1222 COVID-19 vaccine. Study observations and caveats: Donors were mostly white British, more females; clonal diversity possibly underestimated. Seropositive status at baseline applied to only five or six AZD1222 recipients.

CDR3 length equals 13 residues. Trimming stripped 7 bases from V and 0 bases from J, with 10 bases between. CDR1 SNHLY and CDR2 FYNNEI come from the germline V gene. For this clone: Antigen unknown.

The data were produced by immunoSEQ multiplex PCR, yet TCRdb's version contains in-frame clones alone and is incomplete. The profile covers around 180,000 clones, with about 85% appearing a single time and 2.6% taken by the ten largest. This chain joins TRBV2 and TRBJ2-7; the D gene is possibly TRBD1 (6 bases). Sequencing used peripheral blood, obtained on day 0 of AZD1222 vaccination. This receptor was identified in an adult in good health. The CDR3 coding sequence is TGTGCCAGCAACAGGGATCACTCCTACGAGCAGTACTTC. Residues: CASNRDHSYEQYF.